These T cell receptor beta chains were read from a single sample in a study of T cell changes during pregnancy in multiple sclerosis. Generated by immunoSEQ multiplex PCR, the TCRdb table keeps only in-frame clones and is missing some. In the table there are about 130,000 clones, around 95% of which are singletons. The specimen was peripheral blood, collected after pregnancy. The receptors here all came from a female donor with multiple sclerosis, enrolled in a pregnancy study. Both conserved end residues are part of each CDR3. D genes are given only for firm matches. The listing skips clone size in some rows; elsewhere it reads once, few, many or a size class.

NA	TRBJ1-2	TRBV6-5	NA	CASGVTARSGYTF	TGTGCCAGCGGAGTTACCGCGAGATCTGGCTACACCTTC
NA	TRBJ1-4	TRBV7-2	NA	CASSLTPMDSFNEKLFF	TGTGCCAGCAGCTTAACCCCGATGGACAGCTTTAATGAAAAACTGTTTTTT
NA	TRBJ2-2	TRBV7-8	NA	CASSRGPGELFF	TGTGCCAGCAGCCGGGGTCCCGGGGAGCTGTTTTTT
NA	TRBJ2-7	TRBV7-3	TRBD2	CASSPVGGGGYEQYF	TGTGCCAGCAGCCCTGTGGGAGGCGGGGGTTACGAGCAGTACTTC
NA	TRBJ2-7	TRBV7-6	TRBD2	CASSLGTSGRIYEQYF	TGTGCCAGCAGCTTGGGGACTAGCGGGAGGATCTACGAGCAGTACTTC
NA	TRBJ2-7	TRBV5-1	NA	CASSLVGGQASYEQYF	TGCGCCAGCAGCTTGGTCGGGGGTCAGGCTTCCTACGAGCAGTACTTC
once	TRBJ2-7	TRBV27	NA	CASSLTGSYEQYF	TGTGCCAGCAGTTTGACGGGAAGTTACGAGCAGTACTTC
NA	TRBJ2-7	TRBV28	TRBD1	CASSLNRGEQYF	TGTGCCAGCAGTTTAAACAGGGGCGAGCAGTACTTC
NA	TRBJ2-5	TRBV5-1	TRBD1	CASSLVGTGGQETQYF	TGCGCCAGCAGCTTGGTAGGGACAGGGGGACAGGAGACCCAGTACTTC
NA	TRBJ2-7	TRBV5-1	TRBD2	CASSLGLAGASEQYF	TGCGCCAGCAGCTTGGGACTAGCGGGAGCTAGCGAGCAGTACTTC
NA	TRBJ2-3	TRBV5-6	NA	CASSLDLSTDTQYF	TGTGCCAGCAGCTTGGACTTAAGCACAGATACGCAGTATTTT
NA	TRBJ2-1	TRBV7-2	TRBD2	CASSIGLAGADNEQFF	TGTGCCAGCAGCATCGGACTAGCGGGAGCCGACAATGAGCAGTTCTTC
NA	TRBJ1-5	TRBV6-8	NA	CASSYSSRSNQPQHF	TGTGCCAGCAGTTACTCGTCCAGAAGCAATCAGCCCCAGCATTTT
NA	TRBJ2-7	TRBV7-6	TRBD2	CASSLGTSGVGEQYF	TGTGCCAGCAGCTTGGGGACTAGCGGGGTAGGGGAGCAGTACTTC
NA	TRBJ1-2	TRBV28	TRBD1	CASTSRTGGQLNYGYTF	TGTGCCAGCACCTCCCGGACAGGGGGGCAACTCAACTATGGCTACACCTTC
NA	TRBJ2-1	TRBV7-9	TRBD2	CASSSYQGLALPNEQFF	TGTGCCAGCAGCTCCTATCAGGGACTAGCCCTGCCCAATGAGCAGTTCTTC
NA	TRBJ2-1	TRBV9	TRBD2	CASSVRTSGSGYNEQFF	TGTGCCAGCAGCGTCAGGACTAGCGGGAGTGGTTACAATGAGCAGTTCTTC
NA	TRBJ1-3	TRBV28	TRBD1	CASSSIPGQGGGNTIYF	TGTGCCAGCAGCTCTATCCCTGGACAGGGGGGAGGAAACACCATATATTTT
NA	TRBJ1-2	TRBV5-4	TRBD1	CASRWTGNYGYTF	TGTGCCAGCAGGTGGACAGGAAACTATGGCTACACCTTC
once	TRBJ2-7	TRBV6-5	NA	CASSYSSETYEQYF	TGTGCCAGCAGTTACTCTAGTGAAACCTACGAGCAGTACTTC
NA	TRBJ2-1	TRBV2	TRBD2	CASTLGLAGVDEQFF	TGTGCCAGCACCTTGGGGCTAGCGGGAGTGGATGAGCAGTTCTTC
NA	TRBJ2-7	TRBV28	TRBD2	CARGGQREGTYEQYF	TGTGCCAGAGGCGGGCAGCGGGAGGGAACCTACGAGCAGTACTTC